A selection of T cell receptor beta chains follows, all from one sample in a study of shared clonotypes between healthy human individuals. Generated by immunoSEQ multiplex PCR, the TCRdb table keeps only in-frame clones and is missing some. The sample contains around 2,000,000 clones, about 95% of which appear only once. Sequencing was performed on naive CD4+ T cells sorted from blood. The source is a man younger than 35 in good health. Both conserved end residues are part of each CDR3. The order of the fields is V gene, clone size, D gene, J gene, CDR3 protein, CDR3 DNA. The D gene is left open where the match is weak. Clone size is shown for a subset of rows, as once, few, many or a class of expanded clone.

v_gene: TRBV7-2; abundance: -; d_gene: -; j_gene: TRBJ2-1; CDR3aa: CASSLGLPSYNEQFF; CDR3nt: TGTGCCAGCAGCTTAGGCTTACCGTCCTACAATGAGCAGTTCTTC
v_gene: TRBV9; abundance: -; d_gene: -; j_gene: TRBJ2-7; CDR3aa: CASSVAALSAEQYF; CDR3nt: TGTGCCAGCAGCGTCGCAGCCCTTTCCGCCGAGCAGTACTTC
v_gene: TRBV5-1; abundance: -; d_gene: -; j_gene: TRBJ1-2; CDR3aa: CASSDPGSTNYGYTF; CDR3nt: TGCGCCAGCAGCGACCCGGGGTCTACTAACTATGGCTACACCTTC
v_gene: TRBV2; abundance: -; d_gene: -; j_gene: TRBJ2-1; CDR3aa: CASSGRGGDEQFF; CDR3nt: TGTGCCAGCAGCGGAAGGGGGGGCGATGAGCAGTTCTTC
v_gene: TRBV5-1; abundance: -; d_gene: TRBD2; j_gene: TRBJ2-1; CDR3aa: CASSAPVAGGLNEQFF; CDR3nt: TGCGCCAGCAGCGCTCCGGTAGCGGGGGGTTTGAATGAGCAGTTCTTC
v_gene: TRBV4-1; abundance: -; d_gene: TRBD1; j_gene: TRBJ1-1; CDR3aa: CASSQDRTGLKKAPEAFF; CDR3nt: TGCGCCAGCAGCCAAGACCGGACAGGGTTAAAAAAGGCGCCTGAAGCTTTCTTT
v_gene: TRBV21-1; abundance: -; d_gene: -; j_gene: TRBJ2-7; CDR3aa: CASSPKDYEQYF; CDR3nt: TGTGCCAGCAGCCCTAAGGACTACGAGCAGTACTTC
v_gene: TRBV20-1; abundance: -; d_gene: -; j_gene: TRBJ2-1; CDR3aa: CSASGTEQFF; CDR3nt: TGCAGTGCCTCAGGAACTGAGCAGTTCTTC
v_gene: TRBV5-6; abundance: -; d_gene: -; j_gene: TRBJ2-4; CDR3aa: CASSLAGGPWSQNIQYF; CDR3nt: TGTGCCAGCAGCTTGGCCGGGGGGCCGTGGAGCCAAAACATTCAGTACTTC
v_gene: TRBV28; abundance: -; d_gene: -; j_gene: TRBJ1-3; CDR3aa: CASTSRGLSGNTIYF; CDR3nt: TGTGCCAGCACCTCCCGGGGACTGTCTGGAAACACCATATATTTT
v_gene: TRBV4-1; abundance: -; d_gene: -; j_gene: TRBJ2-2; CDR3aa: CASSQEGALTGELFF; CDR3nt: TGCGCCAGCAGCCAAGAAGGCGCCCTCACCGGGGAGCTGTTTTTT
v_gene: TRBV6-5; abundance: -; d_gene: TRBD1; j_gene: TRBJ1-2; CDR3aa: CASSPDRGYGYTF; CDR3nt: TGTGCCAGCAGTCCAGACAGGGGCTATGGCTACACCTTC
v_gene: TRBV19; abundance: -; d_gene: -; j_gene: TRBJ1-1; CDR3aa: CASSTTVLLEAFF; CDR3nt: TGTGCCAGTAGTACGACAGTACTACTTGAAGCTTTCTTT
v_gene: TRBV11-2; abundance: -; d_gene: -; j_gene: TRBJ1-1; CDR3aa: CASGNLGGTEAFF; CDR3nt: TGTGCCAGCGGAAACTTGGGGGGCACTGAAGCTTTCTTT
v_gene: TRBV30; abundance: -; d_gene: -; j_gene: TRBJ2-7; CDR3aa: CAWSVDRTYEQYF; CDR3nt: TGTGCCTGGAGTGTTGACAGGACCTACGAGCAGTACTTC
v_gene: TRBV5-1; abundance: -; d_gene: TRBD2; j_gene: TRBJ2-5; CDR3aa: CASSSNSGGPTETQYF; CDR3nt: TGCGCCAGCAGTTCAAATAGCGGGGGGCCCACAGAGACCCAGTACTTC
v_gene: TRBV25-1; abundance: -; d_gene: TRBD1; j_gene: TRBJ2-7; CDR3aa: CASAYTGGRNEQYF; CDR3nt: TGTGCCAGCGCCTACACAGGGGGCCGGAACGAGCAGTACTTC
v_gene: TRBV30; abundance: -; d_gene: -; j_gene: TRBJ1-1; CDR3aa: CAWNVGELTEAFF; CDR3nt: TGTGCCTGGAATGTCGGGGAGCTCACTGAAGCTTTCTTT
v_gene: TRBV9; abundance: -; d_gene: -; j_gene: TRBJ1-2; CDR3aa: CASSTRQSYGYTF; CDR3nt: TGTGCCAGCAGCACTCGACAGAGCTATGGCTACACCTTC
v_gene: TRBV10-1; abundance: -; d_gene: -; j_gene: TRBJ2-3; CDR3aa: CASSGDRRATDTQYF; CDR3nt: TGCGCCAGCAGTGGCGACAGAAGAGCCACAGATACGCAGTATTTT
v_gene: TRBV7-2; abundance: once; d_gene: -; j_gene: TRBJ2-1; CDR3aa: CASSPAASGAYNEQFF; CDR3nt: TGTGCCAGCAGCCCCGCGGCATCCGGAGCCTACAATGAGCAGTTCTTC
v_gene: TRBV5-1; abundance: -; d_gene: TRBD2; j_gene: TRBJ2-3; CDR3aa: CASSVGTRGTDTQYF; CDR3nt: TGCGCCAGCAGCGTTGGGACTAGAGGCACAGATACGCAGTATTTT
v_gene: TRBV5-6; abundance: -; d_gene: -; j_gene: TRBJ2-7; CDR3aa: CASSRTRNEQYF; CDR3nt: TGTGCCAGCAGCAGGACACGGAACGAGCAGTACTTC
v_gene: TRBV5-1; abundance: -; d_gene: TRBD2; j_gene: TRBJ2-7; CDR3aa: CASSQGLAGTYEQYF; CDR3nt: TGCGCCAGCAGTCAGGGACTAGCGGGAACCTACGAGCAGTACTTC
v_gene: TRBV27; abundance: -; d_gene: TRBD2; j_gene: TRBJ2-1; CDR3aa: CASSTGLVGNEQFF; CDR3nt: TGTGCCAGCAGTACCGGACTAGTAGGCAATGAGCAGTTCTTC
v_gene: TRBV11-2; abundance: few; d_gene: TRBD1; j_gene: TRBJ2-2; CDR3aa: CASSLRTGVNTGELFF; CDR3nt: TGTGCCAGCAGCCTCCGGACAGGGGTGAACACCGGGGAGCTGTTTTTT